Presented here are 2 T cell receptor beta chains from one specimen sequenced in a study of blood T cells in healthy people across ages. A second about 7 to 12 cycle PCR used barcoded and J-beta primers. TCRdb re-analysed the 5' RACE reads in MiXCR, keeping a single row per CDR3 protein. The sample holds about 1.4 million distinct CDR3 sequences, approximately 63% seen once. Sample: blood. The receptors were gathered from a man in his late teens or twenties in good health.

V and J are TRBV12-3 or TRBV12-4 and TRBJ2-5, with TRBD2 as a possible D gene (7 bases). The V and J ends lost 6 bases and 1 base respectively, with 12 bases between them. This CDR3 has 14 residues. Written as DNA, the CDR3 is TGTGCCAGCAGACCAAGGGGGGGCCAAGAGACCCAGTACTTC. Translation: CASRPRGGQETQYF.

The chain has TRBV10-3 and TRBJ2-7, with a tentative D call TRBD1 (6 bases). Germline V gene lookup returns CDR1 ENHRY and CDR2 SYGVKD. V was cut by 5 bases and J by 2 bases, with 19 bases left in between. CDR3 length: 16 residues. CDR3 loop: CAISSPGGRDTYEQYF. CDR3 nucleotide sequence: TGTGCCATCAGTTCCCCCGGTGGCAGGGACACCTACGAGCAGTACTTC.